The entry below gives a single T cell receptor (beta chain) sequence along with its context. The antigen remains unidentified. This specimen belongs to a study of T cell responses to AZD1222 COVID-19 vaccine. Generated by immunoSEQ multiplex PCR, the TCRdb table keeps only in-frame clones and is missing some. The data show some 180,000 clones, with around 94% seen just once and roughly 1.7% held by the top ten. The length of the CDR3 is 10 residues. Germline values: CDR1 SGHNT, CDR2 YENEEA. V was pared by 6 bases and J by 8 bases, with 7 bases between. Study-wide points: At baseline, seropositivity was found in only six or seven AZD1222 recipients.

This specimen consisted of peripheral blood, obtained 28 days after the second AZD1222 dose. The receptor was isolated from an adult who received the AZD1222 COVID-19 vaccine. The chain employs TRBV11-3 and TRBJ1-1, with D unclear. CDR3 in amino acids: CASSQREAFF. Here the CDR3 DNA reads TGTGCCAGCAGTCAACGGGAAGCTTTCTTT.